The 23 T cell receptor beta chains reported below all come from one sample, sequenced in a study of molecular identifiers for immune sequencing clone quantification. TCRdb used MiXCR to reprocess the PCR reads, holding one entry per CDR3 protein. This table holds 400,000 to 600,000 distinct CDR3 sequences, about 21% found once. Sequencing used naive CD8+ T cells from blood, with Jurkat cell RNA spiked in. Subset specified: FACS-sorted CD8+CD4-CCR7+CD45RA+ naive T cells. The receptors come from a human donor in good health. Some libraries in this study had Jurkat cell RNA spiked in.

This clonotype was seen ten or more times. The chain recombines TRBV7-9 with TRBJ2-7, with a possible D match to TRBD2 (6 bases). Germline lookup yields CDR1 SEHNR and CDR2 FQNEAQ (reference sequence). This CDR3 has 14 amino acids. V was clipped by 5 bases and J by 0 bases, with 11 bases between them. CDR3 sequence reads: CASSGRDSSYEQYF. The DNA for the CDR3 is TGTGCCAGCAGCGGAAGGGACTCCTCCTACGAGCAGTACTTC.

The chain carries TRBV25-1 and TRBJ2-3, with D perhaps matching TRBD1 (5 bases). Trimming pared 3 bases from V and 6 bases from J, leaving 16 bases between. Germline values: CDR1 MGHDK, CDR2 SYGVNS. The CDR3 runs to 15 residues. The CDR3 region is CASSDPLSDKDTQYF. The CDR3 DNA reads TGTGCCAGCAGTGACCCTCTCTCGGACAAGGATACGCAGTATTTT.

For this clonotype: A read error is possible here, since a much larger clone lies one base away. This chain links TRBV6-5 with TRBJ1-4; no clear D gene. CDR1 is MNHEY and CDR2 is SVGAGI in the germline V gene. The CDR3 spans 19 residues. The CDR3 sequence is CASSYHATVEGATNEKLSF. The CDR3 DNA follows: TGTGCCAGCAGTTACCATGCAACTGTCGAGGGAGCAACTAATGAAAAACTGTCTTTT.

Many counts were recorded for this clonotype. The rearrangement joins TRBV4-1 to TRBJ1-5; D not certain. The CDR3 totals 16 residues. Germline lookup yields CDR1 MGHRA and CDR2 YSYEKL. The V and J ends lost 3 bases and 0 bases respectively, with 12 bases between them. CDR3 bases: TGCGCCAGCAGCCAGAGTAGTCCGTATAGCAATCAGCCCCAGCATTTT. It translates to CASSQSSPYSNQPQHF.

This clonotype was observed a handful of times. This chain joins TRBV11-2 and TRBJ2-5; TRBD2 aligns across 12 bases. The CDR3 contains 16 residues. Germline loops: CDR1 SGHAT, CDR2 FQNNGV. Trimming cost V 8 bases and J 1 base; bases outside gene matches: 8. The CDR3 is CASGLAGGRSQETQYF. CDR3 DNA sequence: TGTGCCAGCGGCCTAGCGGGGGGGCGATCCCAAGAGACCCAGTACTTC.

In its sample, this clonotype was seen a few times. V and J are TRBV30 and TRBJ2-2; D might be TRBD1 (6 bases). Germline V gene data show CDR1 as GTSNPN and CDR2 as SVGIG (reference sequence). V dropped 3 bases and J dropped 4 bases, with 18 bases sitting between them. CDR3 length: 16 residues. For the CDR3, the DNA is TGTGCCTGGAGCGAACTCCCGGGACATCTCACCGGGGAGCTGTTTTTT. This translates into CAWSELPGHLTGELFF.

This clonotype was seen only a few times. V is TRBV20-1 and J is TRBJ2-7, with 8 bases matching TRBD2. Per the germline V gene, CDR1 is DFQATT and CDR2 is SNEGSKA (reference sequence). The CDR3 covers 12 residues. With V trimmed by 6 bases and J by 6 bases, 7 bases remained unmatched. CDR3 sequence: CSAPGRAAEQYF. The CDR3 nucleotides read TGCAGTGCCCCCGGGAGGGCGGCCGAGCAGTACTTC.

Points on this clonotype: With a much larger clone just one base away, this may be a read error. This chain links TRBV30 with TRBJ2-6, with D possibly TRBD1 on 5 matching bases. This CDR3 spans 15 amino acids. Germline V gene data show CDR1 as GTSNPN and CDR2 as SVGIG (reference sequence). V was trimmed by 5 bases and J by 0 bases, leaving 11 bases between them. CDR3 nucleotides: TGTGCCTGGTCGGCTGACAGCTCTGGGGCCAACGTCCTGACTTTC. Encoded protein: CAWSADSSGANVLTF.

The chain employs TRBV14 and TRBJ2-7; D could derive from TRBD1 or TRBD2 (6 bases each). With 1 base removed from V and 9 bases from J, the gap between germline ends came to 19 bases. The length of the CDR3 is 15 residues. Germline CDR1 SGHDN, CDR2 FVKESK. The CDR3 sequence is CASSQARGARSGQYF. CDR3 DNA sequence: TGTGCCAGCAGCCAAGCTAGGGGGGCCAGGAGCGGGCAGTACTTC.

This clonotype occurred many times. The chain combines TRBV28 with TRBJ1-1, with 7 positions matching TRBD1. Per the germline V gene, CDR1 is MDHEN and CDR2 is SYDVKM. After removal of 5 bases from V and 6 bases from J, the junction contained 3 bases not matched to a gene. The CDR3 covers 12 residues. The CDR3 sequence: CASSDRVSEAFF. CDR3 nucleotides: TGTGCCAGCAGTGACAGGGTCTCTGAAGCTTTCTTT.

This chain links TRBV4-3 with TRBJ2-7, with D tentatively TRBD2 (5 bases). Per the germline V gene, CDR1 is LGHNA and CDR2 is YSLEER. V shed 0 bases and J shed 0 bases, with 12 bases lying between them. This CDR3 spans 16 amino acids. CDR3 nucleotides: TGCGCCAGCAGCCAAGATATAGCGCCCAGCTCCTACGAGCAGTACTTC. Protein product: CASSQDIAPSSYEQYF.

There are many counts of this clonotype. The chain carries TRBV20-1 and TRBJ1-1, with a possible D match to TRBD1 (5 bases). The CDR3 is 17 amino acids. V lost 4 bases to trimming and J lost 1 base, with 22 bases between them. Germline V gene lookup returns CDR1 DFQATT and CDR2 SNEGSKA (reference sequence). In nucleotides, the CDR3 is TGCAGTGCTAAGGGGATAATTGGGGTTTCAGCGAACACTGAAGCTTTCTTT. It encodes CSAKGIIGVSANTEAFF.

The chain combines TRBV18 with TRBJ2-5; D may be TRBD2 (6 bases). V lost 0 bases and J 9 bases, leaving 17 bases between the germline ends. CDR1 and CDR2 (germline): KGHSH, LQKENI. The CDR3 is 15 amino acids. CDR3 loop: CASSPPTRGWEAQYF. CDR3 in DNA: TGTGCCAGCTCACCACCGACGAGGGGATGGGAGGCCCAGTACTTC.

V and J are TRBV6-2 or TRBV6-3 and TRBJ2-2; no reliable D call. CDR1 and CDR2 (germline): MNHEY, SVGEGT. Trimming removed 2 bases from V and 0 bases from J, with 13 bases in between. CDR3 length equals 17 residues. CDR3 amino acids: CASSYIHRATNTGELFF. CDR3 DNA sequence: TGTGCCAGCAGTTACATCCATCGGGCAACGAACACCGGGGAGCTGTTTTTT.

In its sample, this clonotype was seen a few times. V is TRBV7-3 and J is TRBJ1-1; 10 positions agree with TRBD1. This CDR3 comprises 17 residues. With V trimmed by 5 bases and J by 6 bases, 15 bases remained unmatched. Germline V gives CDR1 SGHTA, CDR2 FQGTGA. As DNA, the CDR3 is TGTGCCAGCAGCCCCAAGGACAGGGGGTCGTTTTCGCCTGAAGCTTTCTTT. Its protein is CASSPKDRGSFSPEAFF.

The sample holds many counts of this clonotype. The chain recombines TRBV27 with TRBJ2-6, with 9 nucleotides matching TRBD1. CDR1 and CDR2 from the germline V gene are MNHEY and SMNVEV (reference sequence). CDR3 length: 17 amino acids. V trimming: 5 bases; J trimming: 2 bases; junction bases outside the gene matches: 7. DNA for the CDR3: TGTGCCAGCAGTCCTCTAAGACAGGGGGCTGGGGCCAACGTCCTGACTTTC. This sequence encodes CASSPLRQGAGANVLTF.

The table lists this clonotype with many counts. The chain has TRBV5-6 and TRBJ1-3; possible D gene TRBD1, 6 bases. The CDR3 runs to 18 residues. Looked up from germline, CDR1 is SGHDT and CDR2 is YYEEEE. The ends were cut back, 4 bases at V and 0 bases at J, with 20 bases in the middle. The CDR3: CASSASRDTAFSGNTIYF. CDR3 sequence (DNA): TGTGCCAGCAGCGCGTCACGGGACACTGCATTCTCTGGAAACACCATATATTTT. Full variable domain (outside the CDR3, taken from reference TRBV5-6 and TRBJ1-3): DAGVTQSPTHLIKTRGQQVTLRCSPKSGHDTVSWYQQALGQGPQFIFQYYEEEERQRGNFPDRFSGHQFPNYSSELNVNALLLGDSALYLCASSASRDTAFSGNTIYFGEGSWLTVV.

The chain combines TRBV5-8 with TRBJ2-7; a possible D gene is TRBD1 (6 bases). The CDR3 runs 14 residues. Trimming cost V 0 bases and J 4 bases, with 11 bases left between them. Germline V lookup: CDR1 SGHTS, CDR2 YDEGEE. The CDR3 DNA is TGTGCCAGCAGCTTGGAGGGGGAAGGTTACGAGCAGTACTTC. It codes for CASSLEGEGYEQYF.

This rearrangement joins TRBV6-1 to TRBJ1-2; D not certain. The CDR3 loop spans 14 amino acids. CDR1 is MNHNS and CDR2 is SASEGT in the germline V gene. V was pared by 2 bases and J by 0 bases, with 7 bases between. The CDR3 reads CASSEFVANYGYTF. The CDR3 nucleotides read TGTGCCAGCAGTGAATTCGTAGCTAACTATGGCTACACCTTC.

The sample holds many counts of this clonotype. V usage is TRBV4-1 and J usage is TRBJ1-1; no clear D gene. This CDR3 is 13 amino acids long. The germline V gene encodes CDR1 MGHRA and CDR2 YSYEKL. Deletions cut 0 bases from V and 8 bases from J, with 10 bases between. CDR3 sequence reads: CASSQDWGEEAFF. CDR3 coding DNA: TGCGCCAGCAGCCAAGACTGGGGAGAAGAAGCTTTCTTT.

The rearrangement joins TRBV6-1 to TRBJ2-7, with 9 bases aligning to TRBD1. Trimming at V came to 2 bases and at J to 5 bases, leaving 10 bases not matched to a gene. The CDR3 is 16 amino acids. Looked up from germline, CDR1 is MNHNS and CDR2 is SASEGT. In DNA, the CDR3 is TGTGCCAGCAGTGAACCCCCGGGACAGGGTGTCGACGAGCAGTACTTC. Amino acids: CASSEPPGQGVDEQYF.

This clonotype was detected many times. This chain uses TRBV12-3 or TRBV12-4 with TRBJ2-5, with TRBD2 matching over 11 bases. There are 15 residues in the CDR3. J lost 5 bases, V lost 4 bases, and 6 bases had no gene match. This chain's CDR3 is CASSSLAGGGETQYF. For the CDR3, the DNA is TGTGCCAGCAGTTCGCTAGCGGGGGGAGGCGAGACCCAGTACTTC.

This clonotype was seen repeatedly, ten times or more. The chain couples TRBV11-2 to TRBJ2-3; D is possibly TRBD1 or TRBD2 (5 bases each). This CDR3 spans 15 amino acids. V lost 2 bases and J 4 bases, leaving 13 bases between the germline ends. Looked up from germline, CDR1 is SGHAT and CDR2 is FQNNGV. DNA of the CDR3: TGTGCCAGCAGCTTATGGGGCGAGGGCGCAGATACGCAGTATTTT. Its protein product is CASSLWGEGADTQYF.